Below, one TCR beta chain is given with its context. Its target antigen remains unknown. No base quality values were provided; no much bigger clone lies one nucleotide off. Library preparation was by PCR. Instrument used: Illumina HiSeq 2500. TCR libraries were prepared with molecular barcoding, using unique molecular identifiers to normalize TCRbeta repertoire quantification. The public reads were quality trimmed at Q25 with fastp and then assembled into clones with MiXCR by TCRdb, keeping productive beta chains. Rows with one shared CDR3 protein collapse into an entry with the most common genes and DNA. This sample comprises about 27,000 distinct CDR3 sequences, 18% of them detected only once. The top ten constitute around 38% of the sample. The entry originates in a study of T-cell reconstitution after alpha-beta-depleted transplantation in children (dated by TCRdb to about 2016). For context, the study as a whole: Using TCR repertoire profiling, the study quantitatively followed how T-cell immune reconstitution unfolded in children after TCRalphabeta/CD19-depleted allogeneic hematopoietic cell transplantation.

V is cut by 1 base and J by 1 base, and the space between the germline ends is 16 bases. Counted from cysteine to phenylalanine, this CDR3 has 16 amino acids. Only CDR3 DNA remains: 48 bases, in frame from the first base. CDR1 and CDR2 were assigned from the germline V gene as SQVTM and ANQGSEA. In light of the paper, this sample's time point label describes: day 60 (about 2 months) after transplantation. The treatment or condition label for this specimen denotes: allogeneic hematopoietic cell transplantation with graft depleted of TCRalphabeta T cells and CD19 B cells. The children who served as transplant recipients had been given grafts of TCRalphabeta/CD19-depleted allogeneic hematopoietic cells. Summary of the overall study and its limitations: Over subsequent months, a decline in hyperexpanded clone frequencies was noted, and after one year, T-cell counts and TCRbeta diversity were mostly ascribed to newly produced T cells. The high TCRbeta diversity at day 60 in some patients was ascribed to recipient T cells and intrathymic progenitors that had survived conditioning. The apparently early alphabetaT-cell count recovery about two months after transplant was reportedly dependent on only several hundred rapidly expanded clones derived from non-depleted graft cells.

The V gene is TRBV29-1 and the J gene is TRBJ2-5, with the D gene uncertain. This clonotype originated in a male patient aged 2 to 9 who had a stem cell transplant for acute lymphoblastic leukemia, so the T cells may come from the graft donor. This material consisted of PBMCs, mostly from graft donor cells, taken 60 days after TCRalphabeta/CD19-depleted stem cell transplant. The DNA sequence is given as TGCAGCGTTGAAGCCCCGCATTCGCTCACCCAAGAGACCCAGTACTTC. It encodes CSVEAPHSLTQETQYF.